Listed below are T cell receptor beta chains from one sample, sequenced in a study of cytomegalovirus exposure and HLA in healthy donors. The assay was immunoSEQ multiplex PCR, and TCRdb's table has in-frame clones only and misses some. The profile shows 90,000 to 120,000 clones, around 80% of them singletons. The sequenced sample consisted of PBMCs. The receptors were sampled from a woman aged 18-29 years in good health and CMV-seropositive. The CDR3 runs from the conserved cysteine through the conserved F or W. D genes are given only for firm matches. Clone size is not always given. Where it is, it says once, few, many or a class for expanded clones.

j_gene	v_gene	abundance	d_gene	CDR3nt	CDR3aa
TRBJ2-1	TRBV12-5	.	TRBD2	TGTGCTAGTGGCTACCCCGCGGGAGGGAACAATGAGCAGTTCTTC	CASGYPAGGNNEQFF
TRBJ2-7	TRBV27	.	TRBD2	TGTGCCAGCAGCCCAGGACTAGCGGGAGTCGGCGAGCAGTACTTC	CASSPGLAGVGEQYF
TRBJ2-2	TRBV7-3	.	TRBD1	TGTGCCAGCAGCAGGACAGGGGGCGGCACCGGGGAGCTGTTTTTT	CASSRTGGGTGELFF
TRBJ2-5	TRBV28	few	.	TGTGCCAGCAGTTTGGCAGCGGAGACCCAGTACTTC	CASSLAAETQYF
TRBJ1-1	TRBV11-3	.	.	TGTGCCAGCAGCTCTGAGGGGGAGTTCGCTTTCTTT	CASSSEGEFAFF
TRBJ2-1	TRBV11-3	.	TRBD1	TGTGCCAGCAGCAGGGGACAGTGGGATTCCTACAATGAGCAGTTCTTC	CASSRGQWDSYNEQFF
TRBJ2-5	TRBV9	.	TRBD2	TGTGCCAGCAGCGTAACGGCTAGCGGGAGTCTTGGGGAGACCCAGTACTTC	CASSVTASGSLGETQYF
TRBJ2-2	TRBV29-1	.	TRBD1	TGCAGCGTGGGACAGGGGTCGGGGGGTTCCGGGGAGCTGTTTTTT	CSVGQGSGGSGELFF
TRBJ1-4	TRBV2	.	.	TGTGCCAGCCACCTTTGGGGCGGAAACAATGAAAAACTGTTTTTT	CASHLWGGNNEKLFF
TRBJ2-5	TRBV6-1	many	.	TGTGCCAGCAGTGAAGGGGTTGGGGGGGGCGGCGGAGAGACCCAGTACTTC	CASSEGVGGGGGETQYF
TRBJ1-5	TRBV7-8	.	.	TGTGCCAGCAGCTTAGAAGGGGGATATCAGCCCCAGCATTTT	CASSLEGGYQPQHF
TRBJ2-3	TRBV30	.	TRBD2	TGTGCCTTTGGACTAGCTGGTGCAGATACGCAGTATTTT	CAFGLAGADTQYF
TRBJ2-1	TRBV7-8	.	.	TGTGCCAGCAGGAGCGGTGGCCTGAATGAGCAGTTCTTC	CASRSGGLNEQFF
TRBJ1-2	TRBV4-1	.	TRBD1	TGCGCCAGCAGCCATCGACAGGGGACGAGGTATGGCTACACCTTC	CASSHRQGTRYGYTF
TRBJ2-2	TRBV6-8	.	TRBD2	TGTGCCAGCAGTTGCCTGGGACTAGCGGGAGGGCCGAACACCGGGGAGCTGTTTTTT	CASSCLGLAGGPNTGELFF
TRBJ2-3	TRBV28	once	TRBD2	TGTGCCAGCGGGGAGCGGGGTAGCACAGATACGCAGTATTTT	CASGERGSTDTQYF
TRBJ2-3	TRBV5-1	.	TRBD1	TGCGCCAGCAGCTCCGGACAGGGGGCAGATACGCAGTATTTT	CASSSGQGADTQYF
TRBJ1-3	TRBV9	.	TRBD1	TGTGCCAGCAGCGCAAGCTCGCAGGGGGCGGTGAGCGGAAACACCATATATTTT	CASSASSQGAVSGNTIYF
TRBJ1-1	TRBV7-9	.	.	TGTGCCAGCAACCATTTTGGACAGACGAACACTGAAGCTTTCTTT	CASNHFGQTNTEAFF
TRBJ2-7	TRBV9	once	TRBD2	TGTGCCAGCAGCACTGAAGCGGGAGCCATTTACGAGCAGTACTTC	CASSTEAGAIYEQYF
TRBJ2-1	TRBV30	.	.	TGTGCCTGGAGTGTAACGACAGTCAATGAGCAGTTCTTC	CAWSVTTVNEQFF
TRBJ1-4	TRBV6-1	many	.	TGTGCCAGCAGTGAGGGACTGACGGTGGAAAAACTGTTTTTT	CASSEGLTVEKLFF
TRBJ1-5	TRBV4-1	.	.	TGCGCCAGCAGCCAAGAGGCAACAGGGAGCAATCAGCCCCAGCATTTT	CASSQEATGSNQPQHF
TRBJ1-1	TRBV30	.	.	TGTGCCTGGAGATTGGGGCAGGCGAACACTGAAGCTTTCTTT	CAWRLGQANTEAFF
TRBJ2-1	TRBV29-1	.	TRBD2	TGCAGCTTTGGGGATGGGACTAGCGGGAGGGGCAATGAGCAGTTCTTC	CSFGDGTSGRGNEQFF
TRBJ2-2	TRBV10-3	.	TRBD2	TGTGCCATCAGCCAGACCTCCGGGACTAGCGGCACCGGGGAGCTGTTTTTT	CAISQTSGTSGTGELFF
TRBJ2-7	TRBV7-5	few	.	TGTGCCAGAAGCTTAAGTCCGGCTAGCGGGAGGATATTGGACTACGAGCAGTACTTC	CARSLSPASGRILDYEQYF
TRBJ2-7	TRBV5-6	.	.	TGTGCCAGCAGCTTGGGTAATCTCTATAAAGCCCACGAGCAGTACTTC	CASSLGNLYKAHEQYF
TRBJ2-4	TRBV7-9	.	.	TGTGCCAGCAGCTTAATTCACAGGATGGCCAAAAACATTCAGTACTTC	CASSLIHRMAKNIQYF
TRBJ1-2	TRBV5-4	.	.	TGTGCCAGCAGCAGATGGGGAGGTGAAGGCTACACCTTC	CASSRWGGEGYTF
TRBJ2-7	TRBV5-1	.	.	TGCGCCAGCAGCTCGACATCCATTGGACAGCCCTCCTACGAGCAGTACTTC	CASSSTSIGQPSYEQYF
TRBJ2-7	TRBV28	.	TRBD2	TGTGCCAGCAGTTCCCTTCATCACGGGACTAGGGGATCCTACGAGCAGTACTTC	CASSSLHHGTRGSYEQYF
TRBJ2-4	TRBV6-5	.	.	TGTGCCAGCAGTTCTCCCACATTAGCCAAAAACATTCAGTACTTC	CASSSPTLAKNIQYF
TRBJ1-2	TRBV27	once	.	TGTGCCAGCAGTTTATGGGGCAACTATGGCTACACCTTC	CASSLWGNYGYTF
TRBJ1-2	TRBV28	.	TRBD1	TGTGCCAGCAGCATTGGGACAGTTAACTATGGCTACACCTTC	CASSIGTVNYGYTF
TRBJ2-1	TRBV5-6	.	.	TGTGCCAGCAGCTTGAGTGCGGGACCCTACAATGAGCAGTTCTTC	CASSLSAGPYNEQFF
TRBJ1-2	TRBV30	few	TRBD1	TGTGCCTGGAGTGTAGGGGGCAATGGCTACACCTTC	CAWSVGGNGYTF
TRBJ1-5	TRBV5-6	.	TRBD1	TGTGCCAGCAGCTTGGACAGGGGCGGACAGCCCCAGCATTTT	CASSLDRGGQPQHF
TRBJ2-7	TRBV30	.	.	TGTGCCTGGAGTGTGCTGGGGGCCGAGCAGTACTTC	CAWSVLGAEQYF
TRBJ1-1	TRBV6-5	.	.	TGTGCCAGCACCGAGTACAGGGACACTGAAGCTTTCTTT	CASTEYRDTEAFF
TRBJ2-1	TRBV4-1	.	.	TGCGCCAGCAGCCGCCAAATAGAGGGTAATGAGCAGTTCTTC	CASSRQIEGNEQFF
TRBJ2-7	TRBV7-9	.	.	TGTGCCAGCAGCTTAGGAGCTTACGAGCAGTACTTC	CASSLGAYEQYF
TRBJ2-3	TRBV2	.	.	TGTGCCAGCAGTGGGGCCCGGCAGAGAGGCACAGATACGCAGTATTTT	CASSGARQRGTDTQYF
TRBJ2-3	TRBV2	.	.	TGTGCCAGCAGTGCACTTAGCACAGATACGCAGTATTTT	CASSALSTDTQYF
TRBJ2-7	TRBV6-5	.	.	TGTGCCAGCAGTACCGGGAGCTACGAGCAGTACTTC	CASSTGSYEQYF
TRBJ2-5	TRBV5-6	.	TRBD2	TGTGCCAGCAGCTTGTCGGTAGCGGGAGTGTTGGGAGAGACCCAGTACTTC	CASSLSVAGVLGETQYF
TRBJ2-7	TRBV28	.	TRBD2	TGTGCCAGCACCCCAGCGGGAGTAGTCTACGAGCAGTACTTC	CASTPAGVVYEQYF
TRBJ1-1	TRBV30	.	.	TGTGCCTGGAGTGATCGGAGGGAAGCTTTCTTT	CAWSDRREAFF
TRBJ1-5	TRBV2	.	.	TGTGCCAGCACCCGGGACATCAATCAGCCCCAGCATTTT	CASTRDINQPQHF